This is a list of T cell receptor beta chains from one sample in a study of blood T cell repertoires in COVID-19. Only in-frame clones appear in the TCRdb table, and some are missing; sequencing was by immunoSEQ multiplex PCR. The data hold 75,000 to 80,000 clones, with around 90% observed a single time. What was sequenced was peripheral blood. The source of these receptors is a human donor in a cohort sampled during active COVID-19. Each CDR3 is given with its conserved first and last residue. The order of the fields is D gene, clone size, J gene, V gene, CDR3 DNA, CDR3 protein. The D gene is left open where the match is weak. Where a row states a size, it is once, few, many or the class of an expanded clone; other rows omit it.

TRBD2 NA TRBJ2-1 TRBV27 TGTGCCAGCAGTAGGGGACTAGCGGGGGGGCCGGAGGTGGATGAGCAGTTCTTC CASSRGLAGGPEVDEQFF
TRBD1 NA TRBJ2-5 TRBV4-1 TGCGCCAGCAGCCACTCGACAGGGGTATTCGAGACCCAGTACTTC CASSHSTGVFETQYF
NA NA TRBJ2-1 TRBV2 TGTGCCAGCAGTAAGACTGTATACAATGAGCAGTTCTTC CASSKTVYNEQFF
NA NA TRBJ1-5 TRBV15 TGTGCCACCAGCAGAGATAGCGGTGGGAGACCAAGCAATCAGCCCCAGCATTTT CATSRDSGGRPSNQPQHF
NA NA TRBJ2-1 TRBV2 TGTGCCAGCAGTGGCACCCCCTCCTACTACAATGAGCAGTTCTTC CASSGTPSYYNEQFF
NA NA TRBJ2-7 TRBV19 TGTGCCAGTAGTCAAACCTTTTCTACTTACGAGCAGTACTTC CASSQTFSTYEQYF
NA NA TRBJ2-6 TRBV28 TGTGCCAGCACCTGGGGGGTGTCCTCTGGGGCCAACGTCCTGACTTTC CASTWGVSSGANVLTF
NA NA TRBJ2-1 TRBV5-1 TGCGCCAGCAGCCAGAGACTGATGTCCTACAATGAGCAGTTCTTC CASSQRLMSYNEQFF
NA NA TRBJ2-1 TRBV9 TGTGCCAGCAGCGTAGCTACGCGGAGAAACAATGAGCAGTTCTTC CASSVATRRNNEQFF
TRBD1 NA TRBJ2-7 TRBV2 TGTGCCAGCATTCCTCGGACCGGGACAGGCTACGAGCAGTACTTC CASIPRTGTGYEQYF
TRBD1 once TRBJ2-1 TRBV5-1 TGCGCCAGCAGCTTCGACAGGGGCTCCTACAATGAGCAGTTCTTC CASSFDRGSYNEQFF
NA NA TRBJ1-3 TRBV19 TGTGCCAGTAGTAGAGTCGAGAATCTTGACTCTGGAAACACCATATATTTT CASSRVENLDSGNTIYF
NA NA TRBJ2-1 TRBV28 TGTGCCAGCAGTTCGGGAAAAGGTTCCTACAATGAGCAGTTCTTC CASSSGKGSYNEQFF
TRBD1 NA TRBJ1-4 TRBV6-1 TGTGCCAGCAGTGAGTTTCGGGGTTCAGGGGGAGTGAACAATGAAAAACTGTTTTTT CASSEFRGSGGVNNEKLFF
TRBD1 once TRBJ2-3 TRBV6-5 TGTGCCAGCAGGATGGACAGGGGGTTAACAGATACGCAGTATTTT CASRMDRGLTDTQYF
NA NA TRBJ1-6 TRBV4-2 TGTGCCAGCAGCCAAGATCTCCTATCAGGGGATTCCTATAATTCACCCCTCCACTTT CASSQDLLSGDSYNSPLHF